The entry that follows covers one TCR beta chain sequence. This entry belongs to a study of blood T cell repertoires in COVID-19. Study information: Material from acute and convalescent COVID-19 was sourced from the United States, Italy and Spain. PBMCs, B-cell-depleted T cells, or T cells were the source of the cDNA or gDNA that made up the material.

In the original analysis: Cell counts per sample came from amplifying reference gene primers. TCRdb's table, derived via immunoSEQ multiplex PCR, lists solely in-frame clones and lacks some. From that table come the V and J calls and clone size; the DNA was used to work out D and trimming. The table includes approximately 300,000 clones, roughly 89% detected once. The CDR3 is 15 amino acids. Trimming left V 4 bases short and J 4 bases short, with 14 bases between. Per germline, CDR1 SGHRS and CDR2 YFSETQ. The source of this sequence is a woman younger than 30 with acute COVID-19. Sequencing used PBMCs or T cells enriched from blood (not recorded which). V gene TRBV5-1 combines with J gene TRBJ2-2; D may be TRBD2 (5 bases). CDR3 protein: CASSGVASGTGELFF. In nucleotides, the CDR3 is TGCGCCAGCAGCGGGGTAGCGTCGGGCACCGGGGAGCTGTTTTTT.